The source of this TCR beta chain is a study of blood T cells in healthy people across ages. Findings and limits, study-wide: Per million T cells, TCR beta diversity dropped roughly linearly as age increased.

PCR was performed a second time for roughly 7 to 11 cycles using a sample-barcoded 5' primer and a J-beta primer mix. TCRdb passed the 5' RACE reads through MiXCR, listing each CDR3 protein once. The sample includes roughly 680,000 distinct CDR3 sequences, approximately 49% of them seen just once. Donation came from healthy Caucasian individuals in Russia who were aged about 6 to 100. The CDR3 is made up of 12 amino acids. Germline V gene sequence: CDR1 ENHRY, CDR2 SYGVKD. Remarks on this clonotype: As yet, its antigen is unknown.

Sequencing used blood. The sequence came from a woman aged 55 to 70 in good health. The chain uses TRBV10-3 and TRBJ2-5; D is uncertain. The J call may be wrong; the DNA end is better matched by TRBJ2-1. CDR3 sequence (DNA): TGTGCCATCAGTGATGGAAAAGAGACCCAGTTCTTC. This codes for CAISDGKETQFF.